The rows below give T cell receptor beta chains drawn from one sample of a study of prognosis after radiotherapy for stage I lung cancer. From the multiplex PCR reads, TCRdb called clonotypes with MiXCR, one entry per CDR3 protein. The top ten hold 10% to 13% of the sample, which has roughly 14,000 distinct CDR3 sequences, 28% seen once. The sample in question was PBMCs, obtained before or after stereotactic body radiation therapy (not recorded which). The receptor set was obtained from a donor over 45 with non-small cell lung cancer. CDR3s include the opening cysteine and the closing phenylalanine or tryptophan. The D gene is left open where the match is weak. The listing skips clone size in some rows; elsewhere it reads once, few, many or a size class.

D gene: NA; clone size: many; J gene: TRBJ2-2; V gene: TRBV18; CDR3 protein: CASSRQRGTGELFF; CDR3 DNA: TGTGCCAGCTCACGACAGCGTGGGACCGGGGAGCTGTTTTTT
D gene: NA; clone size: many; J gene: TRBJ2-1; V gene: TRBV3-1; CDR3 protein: CASSPARGKQFF; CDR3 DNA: TGTGCCAGCAGCCCTGCCCGGGGCAAGCAGTTCTTC
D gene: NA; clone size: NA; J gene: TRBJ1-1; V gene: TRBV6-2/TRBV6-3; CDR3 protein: CASSQARVIRNTESFF; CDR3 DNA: TGTGCCAGCAGTCAAGCCCGTGTGATCCGGAACACTGAATCTTTCTTT
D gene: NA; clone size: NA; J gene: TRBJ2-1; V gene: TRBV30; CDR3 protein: CAWFRRRDEQFF; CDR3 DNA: TGTGCCTGGTTTAGACGGCGAGATGAGCAGTTCTTC
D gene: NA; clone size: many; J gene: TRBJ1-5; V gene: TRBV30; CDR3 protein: CAWKKGVNQPQHF; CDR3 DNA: TGTGCCTGGAAAAAAGGGGTCAATCAGCCCCAGCATTTT
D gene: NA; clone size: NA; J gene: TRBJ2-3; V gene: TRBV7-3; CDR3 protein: CASSLSGGHPADTQYF; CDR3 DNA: TGTGCCAGCAGCTTATCCGGAGGACACCCTGCAGATACGCAGTATTTT
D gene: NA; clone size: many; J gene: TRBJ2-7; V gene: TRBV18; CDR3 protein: CASSPRGSGPAVGQYF; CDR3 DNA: TGTGCCAGCTCACCTAGGGGGTCGGGACCTGCCGTCGGGCAGTACTTC
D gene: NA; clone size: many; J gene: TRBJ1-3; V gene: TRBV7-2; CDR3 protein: CASSLGRGAGNTIYF; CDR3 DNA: TGTGCCAGCAGCCTGGGCCGAGGAGCTGGAAACACCATATATTTT
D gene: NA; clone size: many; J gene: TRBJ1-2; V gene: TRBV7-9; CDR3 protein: CASSLALPRKNRLYGYTF; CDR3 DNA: TGTGCCAGCAGCTTAGCTCTTCCCCGAAAGAACAGACTCTATGGCTACACCTTC
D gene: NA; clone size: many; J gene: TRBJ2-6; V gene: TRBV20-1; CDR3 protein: CSARGVSSGANVLTF; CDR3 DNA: TGCAGTGCTAGAGGTGTGAGCTCTGGGGCCAACGTCCTGACTTTC
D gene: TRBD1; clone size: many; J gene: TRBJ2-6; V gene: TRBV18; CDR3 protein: CASSPLYQGAKYSGANVLTF; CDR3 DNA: TGTGCCAGCTCACCACTATACCAGGGGGCGAAATACTCTGGGGCCAACGTCCTGACTTTC
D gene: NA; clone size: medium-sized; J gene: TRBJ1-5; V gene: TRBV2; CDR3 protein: CASSPGQGQPQHF; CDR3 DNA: TGTGCCAGCAGTCCGGGTCAGGGGCAGCCCCAGCATTTT
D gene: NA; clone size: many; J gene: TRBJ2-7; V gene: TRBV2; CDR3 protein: CASSEAARQTEYEQYF; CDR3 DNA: TGTGCCAGCAGTGAAGCTGCGAGACAGACTGAATACGAGCAGTACTTC
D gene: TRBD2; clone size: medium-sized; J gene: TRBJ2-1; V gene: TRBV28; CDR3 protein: CASSSHRASGRAEEFF; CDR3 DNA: TGTGCCAGCAGTTCCCATAGGGCTAGCGGGAGGGCCGAGGAGTTCTTC
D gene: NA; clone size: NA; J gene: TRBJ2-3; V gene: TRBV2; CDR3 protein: CANSPRGATQYF; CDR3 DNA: TGTGCCAACAGTCCACGGGGGGCTACGCAGTATTTT
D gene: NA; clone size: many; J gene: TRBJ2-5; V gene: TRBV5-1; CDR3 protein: CASSGRWGGETQYF; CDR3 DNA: TGCGCCAGCAGCGGAAGGTGGGGTGGAGAGACCCAGTACTTC
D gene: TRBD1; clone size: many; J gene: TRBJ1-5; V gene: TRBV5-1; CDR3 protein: CASSPQGASNQPQHF; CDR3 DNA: TGCGCCAGCAGCCCACAGGGGGCGAGCAATCAGCCCCAGCATTTT
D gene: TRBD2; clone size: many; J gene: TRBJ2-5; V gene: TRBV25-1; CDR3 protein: CASSELRTSTETQYF; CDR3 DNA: TGTGCCAGCAGTGAATTGAGGACTAGCACGGAGACCCAGTACTTC
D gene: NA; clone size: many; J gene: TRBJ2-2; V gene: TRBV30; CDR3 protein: CAWSVLGIDETGELFF; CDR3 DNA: TGTGCCTGGAGTGTACTCGGAATTGATGAGACCGGGGAGCTGTTTTTT
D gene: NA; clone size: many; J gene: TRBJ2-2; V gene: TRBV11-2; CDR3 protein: CASSSHFGELFF; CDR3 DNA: TGTGCCAGCAGCTCCCACTTTGGGGAGCTGTTTTTT
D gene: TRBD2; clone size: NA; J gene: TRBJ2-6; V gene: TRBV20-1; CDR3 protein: CSARMGTRYGSNFLTF; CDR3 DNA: TGCAGTGCTCGGATGGGGACTAGGTATGGGTCCAACTTCCTGACTTTC
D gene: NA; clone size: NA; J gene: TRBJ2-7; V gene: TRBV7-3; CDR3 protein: CASSARDLSPYEQYF; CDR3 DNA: TGTGCCAGCAGCGCTAGGGACCTAAGCCCCTACGAGCAGTACTTC
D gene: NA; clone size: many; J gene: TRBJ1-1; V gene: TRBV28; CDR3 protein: CASSRGGNLNTEAFF; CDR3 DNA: TGTGCCAGCAGTCGAGGGGGAAACCTGAACACTGAAGCTTTCTTT
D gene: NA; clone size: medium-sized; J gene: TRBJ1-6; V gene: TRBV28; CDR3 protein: CASHPFSSYNSPLHF; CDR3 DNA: TGTGCCAGCCACCCTTTTAGCTCCTATAATTCACCCCTCCACTTT
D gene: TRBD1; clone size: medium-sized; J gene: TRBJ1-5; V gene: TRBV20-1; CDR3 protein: CSARGLSNQPQHF; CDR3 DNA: TGCAGTGCGAGGGGGCTTAGCAATCAGCCCCAGCATTTT
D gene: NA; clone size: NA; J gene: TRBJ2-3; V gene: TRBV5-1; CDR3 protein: CASRLAGRIAPDTQYF; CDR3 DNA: TGCGCCAGCAGATTGGCCGGTAGAATAGCCCCAGATACGCAGTATTTT
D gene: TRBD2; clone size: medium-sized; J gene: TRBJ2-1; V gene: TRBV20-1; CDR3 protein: CSARRPVAGVIIPVF; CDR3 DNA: TGCAGTGCTAGAAGACCGGTAGCGGGAGTAATAATTCCGGTCTTC
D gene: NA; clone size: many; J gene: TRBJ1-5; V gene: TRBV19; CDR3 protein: CASSVDMDSNQPQHF; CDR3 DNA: TGTGCCAGTAGTGTGGACATGGATAGCAATCAGCCCCAGCATTTT
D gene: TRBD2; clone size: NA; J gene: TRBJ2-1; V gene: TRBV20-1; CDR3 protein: CSARGTSGSYMQFF; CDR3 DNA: TGCAGTGCTAGAGGGACTAGCGGGAGCTATATGCAGTTCTTC
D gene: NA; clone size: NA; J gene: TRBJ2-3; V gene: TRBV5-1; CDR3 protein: CASSLELGDVDTQYF; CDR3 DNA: TGCGCCAGCAGCTTGGAATTGGGTGATGTAGATACGCAGTATTTT
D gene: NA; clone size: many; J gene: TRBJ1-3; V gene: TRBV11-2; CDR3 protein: CASSLVVSGNTIYF; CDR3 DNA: TGTGCCAGCAGCTTAGTCGTCTCTGGAAACACCATATATTTT
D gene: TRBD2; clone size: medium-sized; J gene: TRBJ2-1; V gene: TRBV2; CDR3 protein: CASSPPLAGVGYEQFF; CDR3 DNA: TGTGCCAGCAGCCCGCCACTAGCGGGAGTGGGGTATGAGCAGTTCTTC
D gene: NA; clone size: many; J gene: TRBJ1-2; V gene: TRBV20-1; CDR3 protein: CLAGQRPNYGYTF; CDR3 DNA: TGCCTCGCAGGACAGCGTCCTAACTATGGCTACACCTTC
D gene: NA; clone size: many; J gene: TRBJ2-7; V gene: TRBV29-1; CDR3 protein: CSVLGARYEQYF; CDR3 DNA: TGCAGCGTATTAGGGGCGCGGTACGAGCAGTACTTC
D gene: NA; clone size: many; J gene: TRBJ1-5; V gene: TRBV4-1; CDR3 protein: CASSQEIGQINQPQHF; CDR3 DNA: TGCGCCAGCAGCCAAGAAATTGGTCAGATCAATCAGCCCCAGCATTTT
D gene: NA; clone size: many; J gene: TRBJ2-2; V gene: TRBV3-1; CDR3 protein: CASSPTLYGELFF; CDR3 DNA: TGTGCCAGCAGCCCCACCCTTTACGGGGAGCTGTTTTTT
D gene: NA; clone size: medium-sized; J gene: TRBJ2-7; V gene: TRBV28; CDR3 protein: CASSRTHSSYEQYF; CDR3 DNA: TGTGCCAGCAGTCGGACCCACAGCTCCTACGAGCAGTACTTC
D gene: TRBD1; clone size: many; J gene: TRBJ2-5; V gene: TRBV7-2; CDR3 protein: CASSLGSRGETQYF; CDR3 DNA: TGTGCCAGCAGCTTAGGGAGCAGGGGGGAGACCCAGTACTTC
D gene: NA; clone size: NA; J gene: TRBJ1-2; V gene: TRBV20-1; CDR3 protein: CSALRSGGEGYGYTF; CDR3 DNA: TGCAGTGCTCTGAGGTCCGGGGGCGAGGGCTATGGCTACACCTTC
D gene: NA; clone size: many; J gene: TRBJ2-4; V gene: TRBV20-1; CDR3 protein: CSATTAGGENIQYF; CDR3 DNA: TGCAGTGCTACTACCGCAGGCGGGGAAAACATTCAGTACTTC
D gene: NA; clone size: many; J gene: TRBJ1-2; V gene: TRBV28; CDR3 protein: CASTADSGYGYTF; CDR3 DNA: TGTGCCAGCACCGCTGACAGCGGGTATGGCTACACCTTC
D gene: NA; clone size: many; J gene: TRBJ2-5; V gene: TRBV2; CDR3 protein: CASSDASFKTQYF; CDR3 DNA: TGTGCCAGCAGTGATGCCTCTTTCAAGACCCAGTACTTC
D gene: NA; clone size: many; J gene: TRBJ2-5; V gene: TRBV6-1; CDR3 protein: CASSSTRLKETQYF; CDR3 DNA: TGTGCCAGCAGCTCAACTAGATTGAAAGAGACCCAGTACTTC
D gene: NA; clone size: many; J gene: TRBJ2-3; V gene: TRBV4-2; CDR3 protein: CASSHEDSKTQYF; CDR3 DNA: TGTGCCAGCAGCCACGAGGACAGCAAAACGCAGTATTTT
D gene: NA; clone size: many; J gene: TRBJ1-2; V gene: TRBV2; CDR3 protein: CASSAGAGGYTF; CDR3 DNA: TGTGCCAGCAGTGCAGGGGCGGGGGGCTACACCTTC
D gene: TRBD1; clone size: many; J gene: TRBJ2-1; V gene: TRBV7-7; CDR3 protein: CASSLDRANNEQFF; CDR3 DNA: TGTGCTAGCAGCCTCGACAGGGCCAACAATGAGCAGTTCTTC
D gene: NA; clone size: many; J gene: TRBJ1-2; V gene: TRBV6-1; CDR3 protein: CASRNTPNYGYTF; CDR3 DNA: TGTGCCAGCAGGAACACACCTAACTATGGCTACACCTTC
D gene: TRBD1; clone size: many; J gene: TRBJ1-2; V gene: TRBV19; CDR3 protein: CASSPLGLTGMGANYGYTF; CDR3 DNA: TGTGCCAGTAGTCCCCTAGGCTTGACAGGGATGGGAGCTAACTATGGCTACACCTTC
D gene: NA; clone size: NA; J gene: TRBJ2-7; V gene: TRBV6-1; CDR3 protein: CGRPSMGEQYF; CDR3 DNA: TGTGGCAGACCGTCGATGGGGGAGCAGTACTTC
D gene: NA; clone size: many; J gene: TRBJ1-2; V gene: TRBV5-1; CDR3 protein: CASSFRPDSNYGYTF; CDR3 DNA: TGCGCCAGCAGCTTCAGACCGGACTCTAACTATGGCTACACCTTC
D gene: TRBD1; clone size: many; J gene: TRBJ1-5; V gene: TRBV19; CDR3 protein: CASSEETGGGNQPQHF; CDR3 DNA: TGTGCCAGTAGTGAGGAGACAGGGGGCGGCAATCAGCCCCAGCATTTT